These 5 T cell receptor beta chains were all obtained from the same sample, sequenced in a study of shared clonotypes between healthy human individuals. Clones were sequenced by immunoSEQ multiplex PCR, and TCRdb holds only the in-frame ones, with some missing. The sample has 2 million to 3 million clones; roughly 92% are singletons. Sequencing was done on a sample of naive CD4+ T cells sorted from blood. The subset here: CD45RA+ positively selected. Every receptor here comes from a man between 18 and 29 years old in good health.

The V call is TRBV30, the J call TRBJ2-5; 10 nucleotides match TRBD2. The DNA end lines up better with TRBJ2-7; the J call may be wrong. The CDR3 has 15 amino acids. Germline values: CDR1 GTSNPN, CDR2 SVGIG (reference sequence). The CDR3 nucleotides read TGTGCCTGGAGTGCCCTAGCGGGGGCGTCCTACGAGCAGTACTTC. It specifies CAWSALAGASYEQYF.

This clone was observed a few times. The rearrangement uses TRBV10-3 and TRBJ1-1; D not resolved. CDR3 length equals 14 residues. Germline values: CDR1 ENHRY, CDR2 SYGVKD. Trimming cost V 4 bases and J 0 bases, with 9 bases left between them. CDR3 sequence reads: CAISVGLMNTEAFF. CDR3 DNA sequence: TGTGCCATCAGTGTGGGCCTCATGAACACTGAAGCTTTCTTT.

The genes are TRBV27 and TRBJ2-3; the D is unclear. The CDR3 spans 16 residues. The germline gives CDR1 MNHEY, CDR2 SMNVEV (reference sequence). Trimming removed 4 bases at V and 0 bases at J, with 14 bases between. The CDR3 DNA sequence: TGTGCCAGCAGTTACGGCAGAAGCCCTAGCACAGATACGCAGTATTTT. Its protein product is CASSYGRSPSTDTQYF.

The chain carries TRBV6-1 and TRBJ2-7; 7 bases agree with TRBD1. Trimming at V came to 3 bases and at J to 2 bases, leaving 4 bases not matched to a gene. Germline loops: CDR1 MNHNS, CDR2 SASEGT. CDR3 length: 14 residues. The CDR3 bases are TGTGCCAGCAGTGAGAAAGGGGGCCCCTACGAGCAGTACTTC. Its translation is CASSEKGGPYEQYF.

The J gene is TRBJ1-2, the V gene TRBV6-5; the D is unclear. The CDR3 is 13 amino acids. Between the trimmed V and J ends, which lost 7 bases and 3 bases, there was a span of 12 bases. The V gene's germline CDR1 is MNHEY and CDR2 SVGAGI. The CDR3 region is CASTRGQYYGYTF. CDR3 DNA sequence: TGTGCCAGCACCCGAGGGCAGTACTATGGCTACACCTTC.